The 20 T cell receptor beta chains below all came from one sample that was sequenced in a study of beta chain features in type 1 diabetes (dated 2018 in TCRdb). Libraries were prepared through the immunoSEQ multiplex PCR assay. All of the isolated RNA was reverse transcribed with the High Capacity cDNA Reverse Transcription Kit, so expressed TCRB transcripts were sequenced. The clones in this table, taken by TCRdb from immuneACCESS, are in-frame only. Not every clone is retained; where verified, under half of the shortfall comes from an unresolved V gene, and the cause of the rest is unknown. The sample has almost 350,000 clones on record, around 8% of them singletons. Approximately 0.44% of the sample is taken by the ten largest. What was sequenced was central memory CD4+ T cells from blood. The receptors stem from a woman younger than 30 in good health.

This chain joins TRBV5-1 and TRBJ2-7; D possibly corresponds to TRBD2 (6 bases). The CDR3 covers 14 residues. V was clipped by 4 bases and J by 6 bases, with 17 bases between them. CDR1 and CDR2 (germline): SGHRS, YFSETQ. This CDR3 is CASSPGDGGSEQYF. The CDR3 DNA sequence: TGCGCCAGCAGCCCCGGGGACGGGGGATCCGAGCAGTACTTC.

At least ten counts were recorded for this clone. This chain connects TRBV14 to TRBJ2-1; D gene unclear. The CDR3 is 13 amino acids. CDR1 is SGHDN and CDR2 is FVKESK in the germline V gene. Between the trimmed V and J ends, which lost 0 bases and 2 bases, there was a span of 2 bases. The CDR3 DNA reads TGTGCCAGCAGCCAAGAACCCTACAATGAGCAGTTCTTC. Its protein is CASSQEPYNEQFF.

This clone was seen more than once but under ten times. This chain links TRBV5-1 with TRBJ2-7, with 9 positions matching TRBD1. The germline V gene encodes CDR1 SGHRS and CDR2 YFSETQ. This CDR3 spans 16 amino acids. The junction had 7 bases not matched to a gene; V was cut back by 1 base and J by 2 bases. CDR3 loop: CASSLSLGQGAYEQYF. CDR3 coding DNA: TGCGCCAGCAGCTTGTCGTTGGGACAGGGTGCCTACGAGCAGTACTTC. Using reference TRBV5-1 and TRBJ2-7 for the parts outside the CDR3, the full variable domain is KAGVTQTPRYLIKTRGQQVTLSCSPISGHRSVSWYQQTPGQGLQFLFEYFSETQRNKGNFPGRFSGRQFSNSRSEMNVSTLELGDSALYLCASSLSLGQGAYEQYFGPGTRLTVT.

This clone was detected only a few times. The V gene is TRBV6-1, the J gene TRBJ1-5; a possible D gene is TRBD1 (6 bases). Trimming took off 6 bases at V and 4 bases at J, with 10 bases between the two ends. Per the germline V gene, CDR1 is MNHNS and CDR2 is SASEGT. The CDR3 has 13 residues. CDR3 nucleotides: TGTGCCAGCAGCCAGCAGGGGAATCAGCCCCAGCATTTT. This codes for CASSQQGNQPQHF.

This sequence joins TRBV4-2 and TRBJ2-1, with D uncertain. The CDR3 has 15 amino acids. With 1 base removed from V and 0 bases from J, the gap between germline ends came to 7 bases. In germline, CDR1 is LGHNA, CDR2 YNFKEQ. The CDR3 reads CASSQGSSSYNEQFF. The DNA for the CDR3 is TGTGCCAGCAGCCAAGGATCTAGCTCCTACAATGAGCAGTTCTTC.

This sequence joins TRBV5-4 and TRBJ1-2, with D unresolved. This CDR3 is built from 15 residues. CDR1 and CDR2 from the germline V gene are SGHNT and YYREEE (reference sequence). V was trimmed by 0 bases and J by 0 bases, leaving 9 bases between them. CDR3 residues: CASSLAPGTNYGYTF. The CDR3 DNA reads TGTGCCAGCAGCTTGGCCCCAGGAACTAACTATGGCTACACCTTC.

The chain links TRBV6-1 to TRBJ1-1; D is perhaps TRBD1 (6 bases). The germline CDR1 and CDR2 sequences are MNHNS and SASEGT. The germline V and J ends were trimmed by 1 base and 1 base, with 10 bases remaining between them. CDR3 length: 15 residues. The CDR3 sequence is CASSEGTVSNTEAFF. The CDR3 coding sequence is TGTGCCAGCAGTGAAGGGACAGTGTCGAACACTGAAGCTTTCTTT.

The rearrangement uses TRBV6-5 and TRBJ2-1; tentatively, D is TRBD1 (5 bases). V was cut by 5 bases and J by 13 bases, with 24 bases left in between. The CDR3 loop spans 15 amino acids. Germline V CDR1 and CDR2: MNHEY, SVGAGI. The chain's CDR3 is CASSPINQGQGRQFF. Written as DNA, the CDR3 is TGTGCCAGCAGTCCCATCAACCAGGGCCAGGGCCGACAGTTCTTC.

This clone was seen a few times. The chain has TRBV4-3 and TRBJ2-7; D call uncertain. The V gene's germline CDR1 is LGHNA and CDR2 YSLEER. The CDR3 is made up of 13 amino acids. V lost 3 bases and J 0 bases, leaving 6 bases between the germline ends. This CDR3 is CASSQAISYEQYF. In DNA form, the CDR3 reads TGCGCCAGCAGCCAGGCGATCTCCTACGAGCAGTACTTC.

The table lists this clone with a few counts. The chain combines TRBV7-2 with TRBJ2-5; D remains ambiguous. The DNA end is a closer match to TRBJ2-7, so the J assignment may be wrong. The CDR3 has 13 residues. Per germline, CDR1 SGHTA and CDR2 FQGNSA. The CDR3 region is CASSLGATYEQYF. CDR3 bases: TGTGCCAGCAGCTTAGGGGCGACCTACGAGCAGTACTTC.

The DNA for the CDR3 is TGTGCCAGCAGCTTAGCGGGGACGAACACTGAAGCTTTCTTT. It translates to CASSLAGTNTEAFF. J is TRBJ1-1 and V is TRBV7-2, with D possibly matching TRBD1 (5 bases). Per the germline V gene, CDR1 is SGHTA and CDR2 is FQGNSA. The CDR3 totals 14 residues. V lost 0 bases to trimming and J lost 1 base, with 6 bases between them.

The rearrangement joins TRBV2 to TRBJ2-7, with D possibly matching TRBD1 (5 bases). The CDR3 is 14 amino acids. Germline V gene data show CDR1 as SNHLY and CDR2 as FYNNEI. V lost 4 bases and J lost 2, with 12 bases in between. For the CDR3, the DNA is TGTGCCAGCAGTGGTGACAGTTGGACCTACGAGCAGTACTTC. Its translation: CASSGDSWTYEQYF.

This chain joins TRBV7-9 and TRBJ2-1; D unresolved. Germline loops: CDR1 SEHNR, CDR2 FQNEAQ (reference sequence). This CDR3 spans 15 amino acids. Deletions cut 4 bases from V and 8 bases from J, with 18 bases between. The CDR3 bases are TGTGCCAGCAGCTCCCGGCTCTCAGAGCTCGATGAGCAGTTCTTC. This sequence encodes CASSSRLSELDEQFF. Complete variable domain (other parts from reference TRBV7-9 and TRBJ2-1): DTGVSQNPRHKITKRGQNVTFRCDPISEHNRLYWYRQTLGQGPEFLTYFQNEAQLEKSRLLSDRFSAERPKGSFSTLEIQRTEQGDSAMYLCASSSRLSELDEQFFGPGTRLTVL.

The chain carries TRBV10-3 and TRBJ1-1, with 9 nucleotides matching TRBD1. The ends lost 8 bases at V and 1 base at J; junction bases unmatched: 5. CDR3 length: 14 residues. Germline V gene sequence: CDR1 ENHRY, CDR2 SYGVKD. CDR3 nucleotide sequence: TGTGCCATCCAAGGGGACAGGGAGAACACTGAAGCTTTCTTT. The encoded protein is CAIQGDRENTEAFF.

This clone has a handful of counts. V and J are TRBV19 and TRBJ2-7; 7 bases map to TRBD2. The ends lost 3 bases at V and 2 bases at J; junction bases unmatched: 4. CDR1 and CDR2 from the germline V gene are LNHDA and SQIVND (reference sequence). This CDR3 has 14 amino acids. The CDR3 reads CASSIRAGTYEQYF. In DNA, the CDR3 is TGTGCCAGTAGTATTCGAGCGGGAACCTACGAGCAGTACTTC. Full variable domain (outside the CDR3, taken from reference TRBV19 and TRBJ2-7): DGGITQSPKYLFRKEGQNVTLSCEQNLNHDAMYWYRQDPGQGLRLIYYSQIVNDFQKGDIAEGYSVSREKKESFPLTVTSAQKNPTAFYLCASSIRAGTYEQYFGPGTRLTVT.

A few counts support this clone. The rearrangement joins TRBV7-6 to TRBJ2-1; 9 positions match TRBD2. CDR1 and CDR2 from the germline V gene are SGHVS and FNYEAQ. The CDR3 runs to 14 residues. The V gene end was trimmed by 0 bases and the J gene end by 9 bases; junction bases not matched to a gene: 3. The CDR3 sequence is CASSLAAGGIEQFF. CDR3 nucleotide sequence: TGTGCCAGCAGCTTAGCAGCGGGAGGTATTGAGCAGTTCTTC. Filled out from reference TRBV7-6 and TRBJ2-1, the complete variable domain reads GAGVSQSPRYKVTKRGQDVALRCDPISGHVSLYWYRQALGQGPEFLTYFNYEAQQDKSGLPNDRFSAERPEGSISTLTIQRTEQRDSAMYRCASSLAAGGIEQFFGPGTRLTVL.

This clone showed up many times. The chain carries TRBV5-1 and TRBJ2-7; perhaps TRBD2 as D (5 bases). The germline V and J ends were trimmed by 3 bases and 0 bases, with 16 bases remaining between them. Germline values: CDR1 SGHRS, CDR2 YFSETQ. The CDR3 loop spans 16 amino acids. The CDR3 region has the DNA TGCGCCAGCAGCTCGCGAGGACGGGGAAGCTCCTACGAGCAGTACTTC. Amino acid sequence: CASSSRGRGSSYEQYF.

This clone came up a few times. A far larger clone is one nucleotide away, so this likely arose from a read error. Other DNA sequences in the same sample also yield this CDR3. The chain carries TRBV2 and TRBJ2-2; D remains ambiguous. The CDR3 has 13 residues. V lost 1 base and J lost 5, with 5 bases in between. Germline V lookup: CDR1 SNHLY, CDR2 FYNNEI. This CDR3 is CASSEVPTGELFF. The CDR3 DNA reads as TGTGCCAGCAGTGAAGTCCCTACCGGGGAGCTGTTTTTT.

This clone has more than one count but fewer than ten. V gene TRBV6-5 combines with J gene TRBJ1-4; 9 bases fit TRBD1. The CDR3 has 14 residues. Germline V gene sequence: CDR1 MNHEY, CDR2 SVGAGI. J gave up 6 bases and V 6 bases, and 5 bases lay outside the gene matches. This chain's CDR3 is CASRSGQGYEKLFF. The CDR3 DNA follows: TGTGCCAGCAGATCGGGACAGGGATATGAAAAACTGTTTTTT.

This chain connects TRBV29-1 to TRBJ1-2; TRBD1 is a possible D gene (6 bases). V lost 4 bases, J lost 4 bases, and 16 bases lay in between. Germline assignment: CDR1 SQVTM and CDR2 ANQGSEA. The CDR3 contains 14 residues. CDR3 in DNA: TGCAGCGTTGTAGGTCGGGGGCGCGCCTATGGCTACACCTTC. It yields the protein CSVVGRGRAYGYTF. The full variable domain, rest sourced from reference TRBV29-1 and TRBJ1-2, is SAVISQKPSRDICQRGTSLTIQCQVDSQVTMMFWYRQQPGQSLTLIATANQGSEATYESGFVIDKFPISRPNLTFSTLTVSNMSPEDSSIYLCSVVGRGRAYGYTFGSGTRLTVV.